These T cell receptor beta chains were read from a single sample in a study of CD8+ T cells in alopecia areata. Sequencing used immunoSEQ multiplex PCR; TCRdb keeps in-frame clones, though not all of them. The profile shows about 200,000 clones, about 56% of them singletons. The material sequenced was CD8+ T cells sorted from blood. The receptor set was obtained from a human donor in good health. The CDR3 runs from the conserved cysteine through the conserved F or W. Each record gives: clone size, V gene, J gene, D gene, CDR3 protein, CDR3 DNA. D genes are given only for firm matches. The size field is filled for only some rows; it gives once, few, many or a size class.

clone_size: -
v_call: TRBV2
j_call: TRBJ2-5
d_call: TRBD2
cdr3_aa: CASSEGASGAQETQYF
cdr3_nt: TGTGCCAGCAGTGAAGGGGCTAGCGGGGCCCAAGAGACCCAGTACTTC

clone_size: -
v_call: TRBV29-1
j_call: TRBJ2-7
d_call: TRBD1
cdr3_aa: CSVEKGTGVHYEQYF
cdr3_nt: TGCAGCGTTGAAAAAGGCACAGGGGTCCACTACGAGCAGTACTTC

clone_size: -
v_call: TRBV2
j_call: TRBJ1-6
d_call: -
cdr3_aa: CASQSSYNSPLHF
cdr3_nt: TGTGCCAGCCAGAGCTCCTATAATTCACCCCTCCACTTT

clone_size: -
v_call: TRBV29-1
j_call: TRBJ1-1
d_call: -
cdr3_aa: CSVFLSNTEAFF
cdr3_nt: TGCAGCGTTTTTCTGTCGAACACTGAAGCTTTCTTT

clone_size: once
v_call: TRBV4-1
j_call: TRBJ1-4
d_call: -
cdr3_aa: CASSPWTANEKLFF
cdr3_nt: TGCGCCAGCAGCCCATGGACAGCTAATGAAAAACTGTTTTTT

clone_size: -
v_call: TRBV20-1
j_call: TRBJ1-1
d_call: -
cdr3_aa: CSASRAEAFF
cdr3_nt: TGCAGTGCTAGTAGGGCTGAAGCTTTCTTT

clone_size: -
v_call: TRBV7-2
j_call: TRBJ2-2
d_call: -
cdr3_aa: CASSEDGFNTGELFF
cdr3_nt: TGTGCCAGCAGCGAAGACGGTTTTAACACCGGGGAGCTGTTTTTT

clone_size: -
v_call: TRBV12-5
j_call: TRBJ1-1
d_call: TRBD1
cdr3_aa: CASGSGQGADEAFF
cdr3_nt: TGTGCTAGTGGTTCGGGACAGGGGGCCGATGAAGCTTTCTTT

clone_size: few
v_call: TRBV13
j_call: TRBJ2-3
d_call: -
cdr3_aa: CASSLAGRDTDTQYF
cdr3_nt: TGTGCCAGCAGCCTGGCCGGCCGGGATACAGATACGCAGTATTTT

clone_size: -
v_call: TRBV4-1
j_call: TRBJ2-3
d_call: -
cdr3_aa: CASSQDRFRTDTQYF
cdr3_nt: TGCGCCAGCAGCCAAGACAGATTCCGCACAGATACGCAGTATTTT

clone_size: -
v_call: TRBV2
j_call: TRBJ1-5
d_call: -
cdr3_aa: CASSGADSNQPQHF
cdr3_nt: TGTGCCAGCTCGGGGGCAGATAGCAATCAGCCCCAGCATTTT

clone_size: -
v_call: TRBV7-6
j_call: TRBJ1-1
d_call: -
cdr3_aa: CASSLDAYGVNTEAFF
cdr3_nt: TGTGCCAGCAGCTTGGACGCTTACGGGGTGAACACTGAAGCTTTCTTT

clone_size: once
v_call: TRBV5-1
j_call: TRBJ1-1
d_call: -
cdr3_aa: CASSLRGGDTEAFF
cdr3_nt: TGCGCCAGCAGCTTGCGGGGGGGAGACACTGAAGCTTTCTTT

clone_size: few
v_call: TRBV2
j_call: TRBJ2-3
d_call: -
cdr3_aa: CASSGEVSTDTQYF
cdr3_nt: TGTGCCAGCAGTGGGGAGGTGTCCACAGATACGCAGTATTTT

clone_size: -
v_call: TRBV11-3
j_call: TRBJ1-1
d_call: -
cdr3_aa: CASSPRSHTEAFF
cdr3_nt: TGTGCCAGCAGCCCCCGCAGCCACACTGAAGCTTTCTTT

clone_size: few
v_call: TRBV5-1
j_call: TRBJ1-5
d_call: -
cdr3_aa: CASSLDHLNQPQHF
cdr3_nt: TGCGCCAGCAGCTTGGACCATCTCAATCAGCCCCAGCATTTT

clone_size: few
v_call: TRBV5-5
j_call: TRBJ2-3
d_call: -
cdr3_aa: CASSRTAKDTQYF
cdr3_nt: TGTGCCAGCAGCAGGACAGCAAAAGATACGCAGTATTTT

clone_size: -
v_call: TRBV6-5
j_call: TRBJ2-7
d_call: -
cdr3_aa: CASSYRNEQYF
cdr3_nt: TGTGCCAGCAGTTACAGGAACGAGCAGTACTTC

clone_size: -
v_call: TRBV6-6
j_call: TRBJ1-5
d_call: -
cdr3_aa: CASTQGGQPQHF
cdr3_nt: TGTGCCAGCACTCAGGGCGGGCAGCCCCAGCATTTT

clone_size: -
v_call: TRBV9
j_call: TRBJ2-5
d_call: -
cdr3_aa: CASSVGAQYF
cdr3_nt: TGTGCCAGCAGCGTAGGTGCCCAGTACTTC

clone_size: few
v_call: TRBV27
j_call: TRBJ1-1
d_call: -
cdr3_aa: CASSLGPTNTEAFF
cdr3_nt: TGTGCCAGCAGCCTGGGACCAACGAACACTGAAGCTTTCTTT

clone_size: -
v_call: TRBV9
j_call: TRBJ2-5
d_call: -
cdr3_aa: CASSPSEETQYF
cdr3_nt: TGTGCCAGCAGCCCAAGTGAAGAGACCCAGTACTTC

clone_size: -
v_call: TRBV5-4
j_call: TRBJ1-2
d_call: TRBD1
cdr3_aa: CASSYGTGLGYTF
cdr3_nt: TGTGCCAGCAGCTACGGGACAGGGCTTGGCTACACCTTC

clone_size: few
v_call: TRBV7-7
j_call: TRBJ2-3
d_call: -
cdr3_aa: CASSLEKFRTVTDTQYF
cdr3_nt: TGTGCCAGCAGCTTAGAGAAGTTCCGCACGGTCACAGATACGCAGTATTTT

clone_size: -
v_call: TRBV7-9
j_call: TRBJ2-7
d_call: -
cdr3_aa: CASSLNGGANPYEQYF
cdr3_nt: TGTGCCAGCAGCTTAAATGGGGGAGCTAACCCCTACGAGCAGTACTTC

clone_size: few
v_call: TRBV2
j_call: TRBJ2-5
d_call: -
cdr3_aa: CACALAAGETQYF
cdr3_nt: TGTGCCTGCGCTCTAGCTGCGGGGGAGACCCAGTACTTC

clone_size: once
v_call: TRBV9
j_call: TRBJ1-6
d_call: -
cdr3_aa: CASSLGAEASGPLHF
cdr3_nt: TGTGCCAGCAGCCTTGGGGCGGAAGCCAGTGGACCCCTCCACTTT

clone_size: -
v_call: TRBV7-9
j_call: TRBJ2-5
d_call: TRBD2
cdr3_aa: CASSLAQAGGPQETQYF
cdr3_nt: TGTGCCAGCAGCTTAGCGCAAGCGGGGGGACCCCAAGAGACCCAGTACTTC

clone_size: once
v_call: TRBV29-1
j_call: TRBJ1-2
d_call: -
cdr3_aa: CSAREGQNYGYTF
cdr3_nt: TGCAGCGCCCGGGAGGGGCAGAACTATGGCTACACCTTC

clone_size: -
v_call: TRBV19
j_call: TRBJ1-2
d_call: -
cdr3_aa: CATGLPTVHYGYTF
cdr3_nt: TGTGCCACTGGCCTCCCGACAGTCCACTATGGCTACACCTTC

clone_size: -
v_call: TRBV5-4
j_call: TRBJ2-3
d_call: TRBD2
cdr3_aa: CASSVTSGGARRTDTQYF
cdr3_nt: TGTGCCAGCAGCGTCACTAGCGGGGGGGCCAGGAGAACAGATACGCAGTATTTT

clone_size: few
v_call: TRBV4-1
j_call: TRBJ1-1
d_call: -
cdr3_aa: CASSQPRNTEAFF
cdr3_nt: TGCGCCAGCAGCCAACCCAGGAACACTGAAGCTTTCTTT

clone_size: -
v_call: TRBV4-1
j_call: TRBJ2-3
d_call: -
cdr3_aa: CASSLLAKDTQYF
cdr3_nt: TGCGCCAGCAGCCTCCTAGCGAAAGATACGCAGTATTTT

clone_size: -
v_call: TRBV5-1
j_call: TRBJ2-1
d_call: TRBD1
cdr3_aa: CASSLARDRTTNEQFF
cdr3_nt: TGCGCCAGCAGCTTGGCCCGGGACAGGACGACCAATGAGCAGTTCTTC

clone_size: -
v_call: TRBV4-1
j_call: TRBJ1-2
d_call: -
cdr3_aa: CASSHIRAQKLYYGYTF
cdr3_nt: TGCGCCAGCAGCCATATCCGGGCCCAGAAACTATACTATGGCTACACCTTC

clone_size: -
v_call: TRBV2
j_call: TRBJ2-5
d_call: TRBD2
cdr3_aa: CASSASGGSFETQYF
cdr3_nt: TGTGCCAGCAGTGCCAGCGGGGGATCTTTTGAGACCCAGTACTTC

clone_size: -
v_call: TRBV7-9
j_call: TRBJ2-7
d_call: -
cdr3_aa: CASSLASGEQYF
cdr3_nt: TGTGCCAGCAGCTTAGCGTCGGGCGAGCAGTACTTC

clone_size: few
v_call: TRBV5-4
j_call: TRBJ2-5
d_call: TRBD1
cdr3_aa: CASSLVPGQTQETQYF
cdr3_nt: TGTGCCAGCAGCTTGGTCCCGGGACAGACCCAAGAGACCCAGTACTTC

clone_size: -
v_call: TRBV2
j_call: TRBJ1-2
d_call: TRBD1
cdr3_aa: CASSVYRDRASDGYTF
cdr3_nt: TGTGCCAGCAGCGTCTATAGGGACAGGGCCTCAGATGGCTACACCTTC

clone_size: -
v_call: TRBV5-6
j_call: TRBJ1-6
d_call: -
cdr3_aa: CASSLDTGNSPLHF
cdr3_nt: TGTGCCAGCAGCTTGGACACAGGCAATTCACCCCTCCACTTT

clone_size: -
v_call: TRBV5-1
j_call: TRBJ1-1
d_call: TRBD1
cdr3_aa: CASSWTGKGTEAFF
cdr3_nt: TGCGCCAGCAGCTGGACAGGGAAGGGCACTGAAGCTTTCTTT

clone_size: -
v_call: TRBV19
j_call: TRBJ1-1
d_call: TRBD1
cdr3_aa: CASSIGTGLAAEAFF
cdr3_nt: TGTGCCAGTAGTATAGGGACAGGGCTCGCGGCTGAAGCTTTCTTT

clone_size: -
v_call: TRBV29-1
j_call: TRBJ2-7
d_call: -
cdr3_aa: CSVEDESYEQYF
cdr3_nt: TGCAGCGTTGAAGATGAGTCCTACGAGCAGTACTTC

clone_size: few
v_call: TRBV29-1
j_call: TRBJ2-3
d_call: -
cdr3_aa: CSVEDEEGPRDLDTQYF
cdr3_nt: TGCAGCGTTGAAGATGAGGAGGGGCCTAGAGATTTAGATACGCAGTATTTT

clone_size: -
v_call: TRBV30
j_call: TRBJ1-2
d_call: -
cdr3_aa: CACRNYGYTF
cdr3_nt: TGTGCCTGCAGGAACTATGGCTACACCTTC

clone_size: few
v_call: TRBV7-2
j_call: TRBJ1-4
d_call: TRBD1
cdr3_aa: CASCRPTGVEEKLFF
cdr3_nt: TGTGCCAGCTGCCGTCCTACAGGGGTAGAGGAAAAACTGTTTTTT

clone_size: -
v_call: TRBV5-6
j_call: TRBJ1-2
d_call: TRBD1
cdr3_aa: CASSLGQGDGYTF
cdr3_nt: TGTGCCAGCAGCTTGGGACAGGGGGATGGCTACACCTTC

clone_size: -
v_call: TRBV27
j_call: TRBJ2-3
d_call: TRBD2
cdr3_aa: CASSLYSGGSTDTQYF
cdr3_nt: TGTGCCAGCAGTTTATATAGCGGGGGGTCCACAGATACGCAGTATTTT

clone_size: few
v_call: TRBV15
j_call: TRBJ1-2
d_call: -
cdr3_aa: CATSRGPALNYGYTF
cdr3_nt: TGTGCCACCAGCAGAGGTCCCGCACTTAACTATGGCTACACCTTC

clone_size: once
v_call: TRBV5-6
j_call: TRBJ1-2
d_call: TRBD1
cdr3_aa: CASSLQGIYGYTF
cdr3_nt: TGTGCCAGCAGCTTACAGGGGATCTATGGCTACACCTTC

clone_size: -
v_call: TRBV5-1
j_call: TRBJ2-7
d_call: -
cdr3_aa: CASSLARDWLYEQYF
cdr3_nt: TGCGCCAGCAGCTTGGCCCGGGACTGGCTCTACGAGCAGTACTTC

clone_size: -
v_call: TRBV5-4
j_call: TRBJ1-5
d_call: -
cdr3_aa: CASSLGVGQPQHF
cdr3_nt: TGTGCCAGCAGCTTGGGAGTAGGTCAGCCCCAGCATTTT

clone_size: -
v_call: TRBV29-1
j_call: TRBJ1-2
d_call: TRBD1
cdr3_aa: CSVQGQAGTYGYTF
cdr3_nt: TGCAGCGTACAGGGACAGGCCGGAACCTATGGCTACACCTTC

clone_size: -
v_call: TRBV2
j_call: TRBJ2-1
d_call: TRBD2
cdr3_aa: CAILRGGQESSYNEQFF
cdr3_nt: TGTGCCATCCTGCGGGGGGGGCAGGAGAGCTCCTACAATGAGCAGTTCTTC